Below are 25 T cell receptor beta chains sequenced from a single sample in a study of T cell responses to AZD1222 COVID-19 vaccine. The assay was immunoSEQ multiplex PCR, and TCRdb's table has in-frame clones only and misses some. The sample has tens of thousands of clones; over 75% are singletons. The sequencing here drew on peripheral blood, taken on day 0 of AZD1222 vaccination. These receptors were obtained from an adult in good health.

The chain recombines TRBV4-1 with TRBJ1-4, with D uncertain. The CDR3 extends over 18 amino acids. V was pared by 2 bases and J by 0 bases, with 16 bases between. CDR1 is MGHRA, CDR2 YSYEKL, per germline. DNA of the CDR3: TGCGCCAGCAGCCAAATCCTCCGCCGAATTGCAACTAATGAAAAACTGTTTTTT. It translates to CASSQILRRIATNEKLFF.

This rearrangement joins TRBV5-4 to TRBJ2-3; 11 bases map to TRBD1. The length of the CDR3 is 16 residues. Germline CDR1 is SGHNT and CDR2 is YYREEE (reference sequence). The ends lost 4 bases at V and 1 base at J; junction bases unmatched: 5. The DNA of the CDR3 is TGTGCCAGCAGCCCGGGACAGGGGGGACGCACAGATACGCAGTATTTT. Its protein product is CASSPGQGGRTDTQYF. Complete variable domain (other parts from reference TRBV5-4 and TRBJ2-3): ETGVTQSPTHLIKTRGQQVTLRCSSQSGHNTVSWYQQALGQGPQFIFQYYREEENGRGNFPPRFSGLQFPNYSSELNVNALELDDSALYLCASSPGQGGRTDTQYFGPGTRLTVL.

The chain recombines TRBV3-1 (or the pseudogene TRBV3-2) with TRBJ2-3; D is possibly TRBD2 (5 bases). The germline V gene encodes CDR1 LGHDT and CDR2 YNNKEL (reference sequence). The CDR3 has 12 residues. Trimming pared 4 bases from V and 9 bases from J, leaving 11 bases between. The CDR3 is CASSPDRGTQYF. The CDR3 region has the DNA TGTGCCAGCAGCCCGGACCGCGGGACGCAGTATTTT.

The rearrangement uses TRBV2 and TRBJ1-1, with TRBD1 identical over 10 bases. Germline CDR1 SNHLY, CDR2 FYNNEI. The CDR3 sequence is 14 residues long. V lost 7 bases, J lost 1 base, and 3 bases stayed unmatched. DNA for the CDR3: TGTGCCAGCACACGGACAGGGGGGAACACTGAAGCTTTCTTT. The encoded protein is CASTRTGGNTEAFF.

This clone was recorded only once. The chain uses TRBV6-1 and TRBJ2-3, with 10 bases aligning to TRBD2. Looked up from germline, CDR1 is MNHNS and CDR2 is SASEGT. V lost 3 bases to trimming and J lost 2 bases; unmatched junction nucleotides: 2. The CDR3 is 15 residues long. The CDR3 reads CASSDGLAATDTQYF. CDR3 nucleotides: TGTGCCAGCAGTGATGGACTAGCGGCCACAGATACGCAGTATTTT.

The chain is built from TRBV5-6 and TRBJ1-2, with a tentative D call TRBD1 (5 bases). Germline V gives CDR1 SGHDT, CDR2 YYEEEE. The V gene lost 2 bases and the J gene lost 8 bases, with 13 bases spanning the gap. This CDR3 has 13 amino acids. This chain's CDR3 is CASSFRDVEGYTF. The CDR3 DNA reads as TGTGCCAGCAGCTTCCGGGACGTAGAAGGCTACACCTTC.

The chain links TRBV12-2 to TRBJ2-1; the D call in the table, TRBD2, was not verified against the DNA. TRBV12-2 is a recognized pseudogene. The CDR3 runs 14 residues. CDR3 nucleotide sequence: TGTGCAAGTCGCTTAGGGCGGCCTTACAATGAGCAGTTCTTC. Its translation is CASRLGRPYNEQFF.

CDR3 nucleotide sequence: TGTGCCAGCAGCCCGAGTAGCACCAAAAACATTCAGTACTTC. This codes for CASSPSSTKNIQYF. This chain joins TRBV3-1 (or the pseudogene TRBV3-2) and TRBJ2-4; D gene ambiguous. The ends were cut back, 4 bases at V and 2 bases at J, with 9 bases in the middle. Germline values: CDR1 LGHDT, CDR2 YNNKEL (reference sequence). This CDR3 has 14 amino acids.

In DNA, the CDR3 is TGTGCCAGCAGTACGGGGGACCCCTTCTATGGCTACACCTTC. It specifies CASSTGDPFYGYTF. The rearrangement uses TRBV28 and TRBJ1-2; D may be TRBD1 (5 bases). Between the trimmed V and J ends, which lost 5 bases and 4 bases, there was a span of 14 bases. The CDR3 length is 14 residues. CDR1 is MDHEN, CDR2 SYDVKM, per germline.

CDR3 sequence reads: CSTYRDEQETQYF. The CDR3 DNA is TGCAGCACATACCGGGACGAGCAAGAGACCCAGTACTTC. The genes are TRBV29-1 and TRBJ2-5; D may correspond to TRBD1 or TRBD2 (5 bases each). Germline lookup yields CDR1 SQVTM and CDR2 ANQGSEA. The CDR3 is 13 amino acids. Trimming cost V 8 bases and J 2 bases, with 15 bases left between them.

The genes are TRBV2 and TRBJ2-5; 7 nucleotides agree with TRBD2. The germline V gene encodes CDR1 SNHLY and CDR2 FYNNEI. The CDR3 length is 16 residues. Unmatched junction bases numbered 10, after V lost 6 bases and J lost 0 bases. CDR3 amino acids: CASRRGYGGDQETQYF. The CDR3 coding sequence is TGTGCCAGCAGGAGGGGCTATGGGGGGGACCAAGAGACCCAGTACTTC.

V usage is TRBV24-1 and J usage is TRBJ2-3, with D possibly TRBD2 on 6 matching bases. The CDR3 has 17 residues. The V end lost 4 bases, the J end lost 4 bases, and 20 bases lay between the germline ends. Per the germline V gene, CDR1 is KGHDR and CDR2 is SFDVKD. CDR3 DNA sequence: TGTGCCACCAGTGACCCACTAGCCCTTGATGGGGCAGATACGCAGTATTTT. Encoded protein: CATSDPLALDGADTQYF.

V gene TRBV5-1 combines with J gene TRBJ2-5; 7 nucleotides align to TRBD1. V shed 2 bases, J shed 3 bases, and the junction held 10 bases outside the gene matches. Per the germline V gene, CDR1 is SGHRS and CDR2 is YFSETQ. There are 16 residues in the CDR3. The CDR3 sequence: CASSFTPGQSKETQYF. The CDR3 DNA is TGCGCCAGCAGCTTCACTCCGGGACAGTCTAAAGAGACCCAGTACTTC.

V and J are TRBV5-1 and TRBJ1-6; D not resolved. The germline gives CDR1 SGHRS, CDR2 YFSETQ. Trimming left V 1 base short and J 10 bases short, with 15 bases between. The CDR3 loop spans 15 amino acids. The CDR3 protein is CASSLSGPGYSPLHF. The CDR3 DNA reads as TGCGCCAGCAGCTTGTCCGGACCGGGCTACTCACCCCTCCACTTT.

In DNA, the CDR3 is TGTGCCAGCTCAACGCCCCCGGGGGAGCAGTTCTTC. This codes for CASSTPPGEQFF. The chain carries TRBV18 and TRBJ2-1; maybe TRBD2 (5 bases). Trimming removed 5 bases from V and 10 bases from J, with 12 bases in between. CDR1 is KGHSH and CDR2 is LQKENI in the germline V gene. There are 12 residues in the CDR3. The variable domain in full, completed from reference TRBV18 and TRBJ2-1, reads NAGVMQNPRHLVRRRGQEARLRCSPMKGHSHVYWYRQLPEEGLKFMVYLQKENIIDESGMPKERFSAEFPKEGPSILRIQQVVRGDSAAYFCASSTPPGEQFFGPGTRLTVL.

The genes are TRBV24-1 and TRBJ2-7; no reliable D call. The germline gives CDR1 KGHDR, CDR2 SFDVKD. V shed 2 bases and J shed 5 bases, with 9 bases lying between them. This CDR3 has 13 residues. For the CDR3, the DNA is TGTGCCACCAGTGATTCCCCCCGGGACGAGCAGTACTTC. Its translation: CATSDSPRDEQYF.

V usage is TRBV11-2 and J usage is TRBJ2-7, with 7 bases fitting TRBD1. J was trimmed by 2 bases and V by 5 bases; bases with no gene match: 12. The germline gives CDR1 SGHAT, CDR2 FQNNGV. This CDR3 is built from 16 residues. CDR3 bases: TGTGCCAGCAGCCCTATAGCCCGACAGGGTACCTACGAGCAGTACTTC. Amino acids: CASSPIARQGTYEQYF.

This clone occurred once. The chain has TRBV5-8 and TRBJ1-1; a possible D gene is TRBD1 (5 bases). Per the germline V gene, CDR1 is SGHTS and CDR2 is YDEGEE. V shed 0 bases and J shed 5 bases, with 14 bases lying between them. This CDR3 contains 15 residues. The chain's CDR3 is CASSLGRGWRTEAFF. The DNA of the CDR3 is TGTGCCAGCAGCTTGGGACGGGGGTGGAGGACTGAAGCTTTCTTT. The entire variable domain, with the rest obtained from reference TRBV5-8 and TRBJ1-1, is as follows: EAGVTQSPTHLIKTRGQQATLRCSPISGHTSVYWYQQALGLGLQFLLWYDEGEERNRGNFPPRFSGRQFPNYSSELNVNALELEDSALYLCASSLGRGWRTEAFFGQGTRLTVV.

V gene TRBV10-1 combines with J gene TRBJ2-7; D is perhaps TRBD1 (5 bases). The V and J ends lost 4 bases and 4 bases respectively, with 17 bases between them. The CDR3 length is 15 residues. Germline loops: CDR1 WNHNN, CDR2 SYGVQD (reference sequence). The CDR3 nucleotides are TGCGCCAGCAGTGGGTCGGACACCTCTCGGTACGAGCAGTACTTC. Translating it yields CASSGSDTSRYEQYF.

The DNA for the CDR3 is TGTGCCAGCAGCCGGGACAGTTACGAGCAGTACTTC. Its protein product is CASSRDSYEQYF. V is TRBV27 and J is TRBJ2-7, with TRBD1 identical over 7 bases. Germline V gene data show CDR1 as MNHEY and CDR2 as SMNVEV (reference sequence). V was clipped by 6 bases and J by 4 bases; unmatched bases: 3. The CDR3 consists of 12 residues.

The genes are TRBV30 and TRBJ1-6; 8 bases fit TRBD1. CDR1 is GTSNPN and CDR2 is SVGIG in the germline V gene (reference sequence). V lost 3 bases and J lost 3; bases outside the gene matches: 4. The CDR3 is made up of 15 amino acids. CDR3 sequence reads: CAWRDRDFYNSPLHF. The CDR3 DNA is TGTGCCTGGAGGGACAGGGATTTCTATAATTCACCCCTCCACTTT.

The chain carries TRBV5-1 and TRBJ2-7; D is ambiguous. V lost 0 bases and J lost 4, with 11 bases in between. The CDR3 has 14 amino acids. The V gene's germline CDR1 is SGHRS and CDR2 YFSETQ. In nucleotides, the CDR3 is TGCGCCAGCAGCTTGGACACCCTGGGGTACGAGCAGTACTTC. Its protein product is CASSLDTLGYEQYF.

The V and J genes are TRBV7-8 and TRBJ2-1; 11 nucleotides line up with TRBD2. The CDR3 consists of 14 residues. V was clipped by 10 bases and J by 6 bases; unmatched bases: 8. The germline V gene has CDR1 SGHVS and CDR2 FQNEAQ. CDR3 bases: TGTGCCACCCGCCCGGGACTAGCGGCCAATGAGCAGTTCTTC. Residues: CATRPGLAANEQFF.

The rearrangement uses TRBV28 and TRBJ1-4, with D maybe TRBD1 (6 bases). Germline V gene sequence: CDR1 MDHEN, CDR2 SYDVKM. Deletions cut 10 bases from V and 4 bases from J, with 19 bases between. The CDR3 consists of 15 residues. CDR3 DNA sequence: TGTGCCATCCCGGGACCGGGAGGGGGTAATGAAAAACTGTTTTTT. Encoded protein: CAIPGPGGGNEKLFF.

This rearrangement joins TRBV5-1 to TRBJ1-6, with TRBD1 identical over 12 bases. This CDR3 is 16 amino acids long. V was pared by 5 bases and J by 7 bases, with 7 bases of the junction left unmatched. Germline V gene data show CDR1 as SGHRS and CDR2 as YFSETQ. The CDR3 is CASSRDRGLSNSPLHF. Written as DNA, the CDR3 is TGCGCCAGCAGTCGGGACAGGGGGCTGAGCAATTCACCCCTCCACTTT.